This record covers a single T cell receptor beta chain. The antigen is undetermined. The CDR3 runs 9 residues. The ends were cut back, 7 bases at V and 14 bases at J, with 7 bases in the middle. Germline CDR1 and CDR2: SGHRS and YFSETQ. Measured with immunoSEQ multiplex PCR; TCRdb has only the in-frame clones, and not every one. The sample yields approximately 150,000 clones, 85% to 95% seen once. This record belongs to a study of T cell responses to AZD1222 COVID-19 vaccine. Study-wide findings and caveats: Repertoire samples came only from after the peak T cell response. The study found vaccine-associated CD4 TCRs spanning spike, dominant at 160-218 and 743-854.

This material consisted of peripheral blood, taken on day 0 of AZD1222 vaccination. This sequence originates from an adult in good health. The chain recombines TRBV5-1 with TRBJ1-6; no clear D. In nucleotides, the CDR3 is TGCGCCAGCCTCCACACCCTCCACTTT. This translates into CASLHTLHF.